This T cell receptor beta chain was found in a study of blood T cell repertoires in COVID-19. Study overall: Spain, Italy and the United States supplied samples that represented acute and convalescent COVID-19. Nucleic acid was either cDNA or gDNA, and it came from T cells, B-cell-depleted T cells, or PBMCs.

This CDR3 contains 18 residues. Looked up from germline, CDR1 is GTSNPN and CDR2 is SVGIG (reference sequence). The J segment lost 0 bases and the V segment lost 2 bases, leaving 6 bases of the junction unmatched. In the authors' methods: Reference gene primer amplification yielded estimated nucleated cell counts. The protocol was immunoSEQ multiplex PCR, while the TCRdb copy is restricted to in-frame clones and leaves out a portion. V, J and clone size were drawn from that table, and D and trimming were deduced from the DNA. The sample carries about 23,000 clones, 65% to 90% recorded once. This chain uses TRBV30 with TRBJ2-1; 14 bases are shared with TRBD2. The receptor's source is a woman aged 80 or over with acute or convalescent COVID-19. The sample was peripheral blood. The CDR3 region is CAWSPGLAGGGSYNEQFF. CDR3 sequence (DNA): TGTGCCTGGAGTCCCGGACTAGCGGGAGGAGGCTCCTACAATGAGCAGTTCTTC.